A selection of T cell receptor beta chains follows, all from one sample in a study of graft-versus-host responses after intestinal transplantation. Repertoires were generated with immunoSEQ multiplex PCR, while TCRdb's copy carries only in-frame clones and drops some. Of about 86,000 clones detected, about 87% appear once; the ten largest clones hold around 0.27%. Their cognate antigens are unknown. Here the sequenced sample was unstimulated CD4+ T cells sorted from spleen or lymph node cells, taken before transplant. These receptors were obtained from a human donor who was the organ donor for an intestinal transplant. CDR3s include the opening cysteine and the closing phenylalanine or tryptophan. Fields, in order: D gene, J gene, clone size, V gene, CDR3 DNA, CDR3 protein. D genes are given only for firm matches. Not every row has a clone size; where given, it reads once, few, many or a size class.

-,TRBJ2-1,-,TRBV7-8,TGTGCCAGCAGCCCGGATGTGAGGAAGTCCTACAATGAGCAGTTCTTC,CASSPDVRKSYNEQFF
-,TRBJ2-5,-,TRBV25-1,TGTGCCAGCAGTGATTGGACAGAGCAAGAGACCCAGTACTTC,CASSDWTEQETQYF
TRBD1,TRBJ2-5,once,TRBV5-1,TGCGCCAGCCAACCGACAGGGGAAGAGACCCAGTACTTC,CASQPTGEETQYF
TRBD1,TRBJ2-1,-,TRBV29-1,TGCAGCGTCAGGGGGAGCTCCTACAATGAGCAGTTCTTC,CSVRGSSYNEQFF
TRBD2,TRBJ2-7,-,TRBV5-1,TGCGCCAGCAGCTCGACTAGCGGGAGGGCGGGAGTCGAGCAGTACTTC,CASSSTSGRAGVEQYF
-,TRBJ2-7,-,TRBV27,TGTGCCAGCAGTAAACCCCGGGGTACGGCTCTCTTC,CASSKPRGTALF
-,TRBJ1-2,-,TRBV5-1,TGCGCCAGCAGCTTGTTACCAGGGGCTCTGGGCTATGGCTACACCTTC,CASSLLPGALGYGYTF
TRBD2,TRBJ2-3,-,TRBV28,TGTGCCAGCAGTGGGACTAGCGGGAGCCCTGGCACAGATACGCAGTATTTT,CASSGTSGSPGTDTQYF
-,TRBJ1-2,-,TRBV6-5,TGTGCCAGCAGTTACTCCAGGAGGGCAGAATATGGCTACACCTTC,CASSYSRRAEYGYTF
-,TRBJ1-1,-,TRBV30,TGTGCCTATCATGGGGGGGCCGCTTCCTTTTCGAACACTGAAGCTTTCTTT,CAYHGGAASFSNTEAFF
-,TRBJ2-5,-,TRBV19,TGTGCCAGTAGAGGGGGTCACGAGACCCAGTACTTC,CASRGGHETQYF
TRBD2,TRBJ2-1,-,TRBV18,TGTGCCAGCTCACCGTCGGGGGGTGAGCAGTTCTTC,CASSPSGGEQFF
-,TRBJ2-7,-,TRBV19,TGTGCCAGTAGTATAGCACAGGGAGGGGGCTCCTACGAGCAGTACTTC,CASSIAQGGGSYEQYF
-,TRBJ2-7,few,TRBV6-5,TGTGCCAGCAGCCCTTGGACACCGGGCTACGAGCAGTACTTC,CASSPWTPGYEQYF
TRBD1,TRBJ1-1,-,TRBV5-6,TGTGCCAGCAGCGGACTACAGGGGGGGCGTAACACTGAAGCTTTCTTT,CASSGLQGGRNTEAFF
-,TRBJ2-7,-,TRBV7-7,TGTGCTAGCAGCTTAGGTCAGGGCCACGAGCAGTACTTC,CASSLGQGHEQYF
-,TRBJ1-5,-,TRBV6-4,TGTGCCGGGATTGGACAACCCCGCCGGCCCCAGCATTTT,CAGIGQPRRPQHF
TRBD2,TRBJ2-5,-,TRBV7-2,TGTGCCAGCAGTCCCCCGGGACTAGGGATCCAGTACTTC,CASSPPGLGIQYF
-,TRBJ2-7,few,TRBV5-1,TGCGCCAGCAGCGGGGCGGCGATCTACGAGCAGTACTTC,CASSGAAIYEQYF
-,TRBJ2-5,-,TRBV18,TGTGCCAGCTCACCACCCTTACAAGAGACCCAGTACTTC,CASSPPLQETQYF
-,TRBJ1-6,-,TRBV19,TGTGCCAGTAGTATAGATCCCGGGGGTTACTCACCCCTCCACTTT,CASSIDPGGYSPLHF
-,TRBJ2-5,-,TRBV27,TGTGCCAGCAGTTTAAGGTTGAGTGCGGGGAGCGGACAAGAGACCCAGTACTTC,CASSLRLSAGSGQETQYF
-,TRBJ1-2,-,TRBV18,TGTGCCAGCTCACCAGGGGGGTATGGCTACACCTTC,CASSPGGYGYTF
-,TRBJ1-1,-,TRBV11-1,TGTGCCAGCAGCCTCCGCGGGGGCACTGAAGCTTTCTTT,CASSLRGGTEAFF
-,TRBJ2-3,-,TRBV6-5,TGTGCCACTTCACCCCCTGGCGGGCTATCAGATACGCAGTATTTT,CATSPPGGLSDTQYF
-,TRBJ2-5,-,TRBV6-5,TGTGCCAGCAGGAGGCAAAGGACAAACCAAGAGACCCAGTACTTC,CASRRQRTNQETQYF
TRBD2,TRBJ2-5,-,TRBV4-1,TGCGCCAGCAGCCAAGTCGGGGGGATGCAGACCCAGTACTTC,CASSQVGGMQTQYF
TRBD1,TRBJ1-2,-,TRBV29-1,TGCAGCGTTCTACGGGACAGCCACTATGGCTACACCTTC,CSVLRDSHYGYTF
-,TRBJ1-3,-,TRBV9,TGTGCCAGCAGCGCCGACAGGAATCCGCTCCACGGAAACACCATATATTTT,CASSADRNPLHGNTIYF
-,TRBJ1-1,-,TRBV29-1,TGCAGCGCCGACAGAGGCCTGAACACTGAAGCTTTCTTT,CSADRGLNTEAFF
TRBD2,TRBJ2-2,-,TRBV5-8,TGTGCCAGCAGCCTTGGGACTAGCGGGGGGAACACCGGGGAGCTGTTTTTT,CASSLGTSGGNTGELFF
-,TRBJ1-6,-,TRBV5-4,TGTGCCAGCCGCCCATATAACCACAGGGTACTGAATTCACCCCTCCACTTT,CASRPYNHRVLNSPLHF
TRBD2,TRBJ2-3,-,TRBV7-2,TGTGCCAGCAGCTTTCAACCCCTAGCGGGGGAGTCAGATACGCAGTATTTT,CASSFQPLAGESDTQYF
-,TRBJ2-5,-,TRBV11-3,TGTGCCAGCAGCCCCCCTGGTGGGGGGGGGCCAGAAGAGACCCAGTACTTC,CASSPPGGGGPEETQYF
TRBD2,TRBJ2-1,-,TRBV2,TGTGCCAGCAGGGGGACTAGCGGGGCTCCATCCTCTTTCTTC,CASRGTSGAPSSFF
-,TRBJ1-1,-,TRBV19,TGTGCCAGTAGCCCAGGTGTGGGCACTGAAGCTTTCTTT,CASSPGVGTEAFF
TRBD1,TRBJ1-1,-,TRBV5-1,TGCGCCAGCGGTACCAGGGGGCAGGAGGGAGCTTTCTTT,CASGTRGQEGAFF
TRBD1,TRBJ1-6,-,TRBV5-1,TGCGCCAGCAGCTTGATGGGACAGGGCCCCTCACCCCTCCACTTT,CASSLMGQGPSPLHF
-,TRBJ1-1,-,TRBV29-1,TGCAGCGCCCTGACAGTAACGCCTGAAGCTTTCTTT,CSALTVTPEAFF
TRBD2,TRBJ2-3,-,TRBV28,TGTGCCAGCAGGGAACTAGCGGGAGGCACAGATACGCAGTATTTT,CASRELAGGTDTQYF
-,TRBJ2-7,-,TRBV29-1,TGCAGCGTTGAAGATGGGTCCTTCAAGGGGGAGCAGTACTTC,CSVEDGSFKGEQYF
TRBD1,TRBJ1-5,-,TRBV7-2,TGTGCCAACAGCTCAGACAGGGGAAATCAGCCCCAGCATTTT,CANSSDRGNQPQHF
TRBD1,TRBJ1-1,-,TRBV7-3,TGTGCCAGCAGCTTAAAGGGTCGACAGGGAGGAATCACTGAAGCTTTCTTT,CASSLKGRQGGITEAFF
TRBD2,TRBJ2-1,-,TRBV11-2,TGTGCCAGCAGCTCACTAGCGAGCTCCTACAATGAGCAGTTCTTC,CASSSLASSYNEQFF
TRBD2,TRBJ2-1,few,TRBV6-1,TGTGCCAGCAGTGTAGCGGGAGTAAAGGTGAATGAGCAGTTCTTC,CASSVAGVKVNEQFF
-,TRBJ1-2,few,TRBV6-1,TGTGCCAGCAGTGTTCCGTCCAGGCCGGGCTACACCTTC,CASSVPSRPGYTF
TRBD1,TRBJ2-5,-,TRBV5-4,TGTGCCAGCAGCTCCCGACAGGGGGGAAAGACCCAGTACTTC,CASSSRQGGKTQYF
TRBD1,TRBJ2-7,once,TRBV27,TGTGCCAGCAGTTCCCGGGACAGGGGGCCCCTATTTCCCTCCCAGGGGCAGTACTTC,CASSSRDRGPLFPSQGQYF
TRBD1,TRBJ2-7,-,TRBV9,TGTGCCAGCAGCCCTGGACAGGGCTACGAGCAGTACTTC,CASSPGQGYEQYF
-,TRBJ2-7,-,TRBV6-5,TGTGCCAGCAGTTACTCCCGGACAGTCGAGCAGTACTTC,CASSYSRTVEQYF
-,TRBJ2-7,-,TRBV2,TGTGCCAGCACCTTGAGCTCCTACGAGCAGTACTTC,CASTLSSYEQYF
TRBD1,TRBJ2-7,-,TRBV10-3,TGTGCCATCAGTATGCAGGGGGTGGCCTACGAGCAGTACTTC,CAISMQGVAYEQYF
-,TRBJ2-3,-,TRBV7-9,TGTGCCAGCAGCTTAAACTGGTTCAGGGCGGATACGCAGTATTTT,CASSLNWFRADTQYF
-,TRBJ2-7,-,TRBV7-8,TGTGCCAGCAGCCAAACGACAGGTTCGGGGGAGCAGTACTTC,CASSQTTGSGEQYF
TRBD2,TRBJ2-1,-,TRBV15,TGTGCCACCAGCAGAGATCCAGCGGGGGGGCCAAGCAATGAGCAGTTCTTC,CATSRDPAGGPSNEQFF
TRBD2,TRBJ2-3,-,TRBV11-3,TGTGCCAGCAGCCCAAGACTAGCGGGGGGGGATACGCAGTATTTT,CASSPRLAGGDTQYF
-,TRBJ2-6,-,TRBV5-1,TGCGCCAGCAGCTGGCACCCCTCTGGGGCCAACGTCCTGACTTTC,CASSWHPSGANVLTF
TRBD2,TRBJ2-3,-,TRBV5-1,TGCGCCAGCAGCTTGCGGCGGGAGGGCACAGATACGCAGTATTTT,CASSLRREGTDTQYF